This T cell receptor (beta chain) was captured by sequencing in a study of early T cells in non-severe SARS-CoV-2 infection (dated by TCRdb to 2020 to 2022). About the investigation overall: Because TCR sequencing relied on bulk RNA taken from unsorted whole blood, pairing of alpha and beta chains was not possible.

The investigation overall reported the following: VDJdb matching was skewed toward anti-spike CD8 responses and likely underestimated virus-specific expansions by missing private and CD4 specificities.

The CDR3 measures 14 amino acids from cysteine to phenylalanine. Solely the CDR3 DNA is kept, with 42 bases framed from the first base. CDR1 and CDR2, per the germline V gene (reference sequence), are LGHDT and YNNKEL. Germline trimming: 4 bases from V, 8 bases from J; junction bases outside gene matches: 7. The receptor library was made with 5' RACE. Instrument used: NextSeq 500. The TCR library protocol attached unique molecular identifiers to individual cDNA molecules to correct for sequencing error and PCR bias. Sequencing covered both TCR alpha and beta chains, and within each sample the abundances of alpha and beta sequences were tightly co-correlated. Per the original workflow: V gene, J gene and CDR3 annotation of TCR sequences was performed with Decombinator V4. Expanded TCRs were defined as changing significantly between any two time points under a Poisson model with p below 0.0001. TCR abundances were normalised to the total number of TCRs sequenced per sample and expressed as counts per million. MAIT TCRs were defined by TRAV1-2 paired with TRAJ12, TRAJ20 or TRAJ33, and iNKT TCRs by TRAV10 paired with TRAJ18. VDJdb, accessed 1 November 2021, was searched for CMV, EBV and SARS-CoV-2 annotated TCRs, excluding TCRs annotated for multiple antigens. TCRdb handled the public reads itself, with Q25 trimming in fastp and clone calling in MiXCR, and kept productive beta chains. When rows share a CDR3 protein, they turn into one entry using the most common DNA and genes. Here the V and J calls rest on TCRdb's processing, not on the authors' analysis. This sample lists some 120,000 distinct CDR3 sequences; 14% to 15% were detected once. Roughly 22% of the sample is taken by the ten largest.

This was a case-control study nested in a cohort of healthcare workers in London, UK, who had nasopharyngeal swab PCR tests and blood samples taken every week. Between 23 and 31 March 2020, the week of the UK lockdown, healthcare workers were enrolled and then followed up weekly for as long as 16 weeks. A remark on this clonotype: Its antigen specificity is not known. No base quality values were provided; no much bigger clone lies one nucleotide off.

The chain was built from TRBV3-1 and TRBJ2-2, and TRBD1 matches 7 of the central bases. The sample taken for sequencing was whole blood. The clonotype originates from an adult who was a healthcare worker with PCR-confirmed SARS-CoV-2 infection or an uninfected control (not recorded which). The nucleotides read TGTGCCAGCAGCCCCGGGACAGTAAGTGGGGAGCTGTTTTTT. The encoded protein is CASSPGTVSGELFF.